The 14 T cell receptor beta chains below were found in one sample sequenced in a study of radiotherapy plus CTLA-4 blockade in lung cancer. Sequenced by immunoSEQ multiplex PCR; TCRdb stores in-frame clones only, minus some. The profile shows about 85,000 clones, about 90% of them singletons. The source was peripheral blood, collected from a patient treated with radiotherapy plus ipilimumab. Receptors originate from a human donor with non-small cell lung cancer who had a partial response to radiotherapy plus ipilimumab.

This clone appeared a single time. This chain connects TRBV11-2 to TRBJ2-3, with D tentatively TRBD2 (5 bases). The CDR3 sequence is 16 residues long. Trimming took 1 base from V and 0 from J, leaving 11 bases between them. Germline V gene lookup returns CDR1 SGHAT and CDR2 FQNNGV. CDR3 bases: TGTGCCAGCAGCTTAGTGCTAGCCCCAAGCACAGATACGCAGTATTTT. Its translation is CASSLVLAPSTDTQYF.

The chain couples TRBV4-2 to TRBJ2-1; D possibly corresponds to TRBD2 (6 bases). Trimming cost V 4 bases and J 6 bases, with 19 bases left between them. There are 16 residues in the CDR3. Germline assignment: CDR1 LGHNA and CDR2 YNFKEQ. Here the CDR3 DNA reads TGTGCCAGCAGCCTCTCACTAGCCGGGCCTGGCAATGAGCAGTTCTTC. It specifies CASSLSLAGPGNEQFF.

V gene TRBV28 combines with J gene TRBJ2-7; unclear D gene. The CDR3 consists of 15 residues. Per the germline V gene, CDR1 is MDHEN and CDR2 is SYDVKM. V was trimmed by 5 bases and J by 5 bases, leaving 19 bases between them. CDR3 nucleotide sequence: TGTGCCAGCAGTCACCAAATAAGGCAGGTTGACGAGCAGTACTTC. Its translation is CASSHQIRQVDEQYF.

The genes are TRBV18 and TRBJ2-1, with TRBD2 matching over 9 bases. The CDR3 extends over 15 amino acids. V gave up 2 bases and J gave up 4 bases; unmatched junction bases: 3. Germline CDR1 is KGHSH and CDR2 is LQKENI. Here the CDR3 reads CASSPTAGGYNEQFF. DNA of the CDR3: TGTGCCAGCTCACCAACCGCGGGAGGGTACAATGAGCAGTTCTTC.

The chain combines TRBV7-2 with TRBJ2-3; 8 bases are a match to TRBD2. The CDR3 is 15 residues long. Trimming took 4 bases from V and 1 from J; bases not matched to a gene: 4. CDR1 is SGHTA, CDR2 FQGNSA, per germline. CDR3 region: CASSWSGRGTDTQYF. In DNA, the CDR3 is TGTGCCAGCAGCTGGAGCGGGAGAGGCACAGATACGCAGTATTTT.

This clone was detected once. This chain connects TRBV30 to TRBJ2-3; D is ambiguous. V was trimmed by 0 bases and J by 9 bases, leaving 7 bases between them. The CDR3 length is 11 residues. Germline V gene lookup returns CDR1 GTSNPN and CDR2 SVGIG (reference sequence). This CDR3 is CAWSVSRTQYF. The CDR3 bases are TGTGCCTGGAGTGTCTCTAGGACGCAGTATTTT. Together with reference TRBV30 and TRBJ2-3, the CDR3 gives the full variable domain: SQTIHQWPATLVQPVGSPLSLECTVEGTSNPNLYWYRQAAGRGLQLLFYSVGIGQISSEVPQNLSASRPQDRQFILSSKKLLLSDSGFYLCAWSVSRTQYFGPGTRLTVL.

As for this clone: The sample contains more than one DNA sequence encoding this CDR3. The chain uses TRBV5-1 and TRBJ1-1; no firm D call. V was pared by 4 bases and J by 1 base, with 8 bases between. This CDR3 region has 13 residues. Germline CDR1 reads SGHRS; CDR2 reads YFSETQ. Here the CDR3 reads CASSRQENTEAFF. CDR3 DNA: TGCGCCAGCAGCCGGCAGGAGAACACTGAAGCTTTCTTT. Filled out from reference TRBV5-1 and TRBJ1-1, the complete variable domain reads KAGVTQTPRYLIKTRGQQVTLSCSPISGHRSVSWYQQTPGQGLQFLFEYFSETQRNKGNFPGRFSGRQFSNSRSEMNVSTLELGDSALYLCASSRQENTEAFFGQGTRLTVV.

V gene TRBV2 combines with J gene TRBJ1-5; D is uncertain. Trimming removed 3 bases from V and 1 base from J, with 13 bases in between. The CDR3 runs 16 residues. The V gene's germline CDR1 is SNHLY and CDR2 FYNNEI. As DNA, the CDR3 is TGTGCCAGCAGTGATTGGGGAGGGAGGAGCAATCAGCCCCAGCATTTT. This translates into CASSDWGGRSNQPQHF. The full variable domain, in which reference TRBV2 and TRBJ1-5 provide the parts outside the CDR3, is EPEVTQTPSHQVTQMGQEVILRCVPISNHLYFYWYRQILGQKVEFLVSFYNNEISEKSEIFDDQFSVERPDGSNFTLKIRSTKLEDSAMYFCASSDWGGRSNQPQHFGDGTRLSIL.

V and J are TRBV28 and TRBJ2-7; D unresolved. V was cut by 5 bases and J by 6 bases, with 8 bases left in between. This CDR3 is 11 amino acids long. Germline loops: CDR1 MDHEN, CDR2 SYDVKM. CDR3 DNA: TGTGCCAGCAGTACAACCACCGAGCAGTACTTC. As protein: CASSTTTEQYF.

The chain has TRBV18 and TRBJ2-5; 9 bases agree with TRBD1. CDR1 is KGHSH and CDR2 is LQKENI in the germline V gene. The length of the CDR3 is 15 residues. Trimming at V came to 2 bases and at J to 6 bases, leaving 7 bases not matched to a gene. The CDR3 nucleotides are TGTGCCAGCTCACCAGCGACAGGGGGGCTGAAGACCCAGTACTTC. It is translated as CASSPATGGLKTQYF.

V and J are TRBV7-2 and TRBJ1-4; 9 bases agree with TRBD1. Trimming cost V 0 bases and J 6 bases; bases outside gene matches: 2. The CDR3 consists of 15 residues. Germline loops: CDR1 SGHTA, CDR2 FQGNSA. CDR3 DNA: TGTGCCAGCAGCTTAGCGGGACAGGGATATGAAAAACTGTTTTTT. Amino acids: CASSLAGQGYEKLFF.

The chain couples TRBV7-9 to TRBJ2-3; 8 nucleotides line up with TRBD2. This CDR3 spans 15 amino acids. Per germline, CDR1 SEHNR and CDR2 FQNEAQ (reference sequence). V gave up 6 bases and J gave up 0 bases; unmatched junction bases: 5. The CDR3 sequence is CASSPGLVSTDTQYF. CDR3 DNA sequence: TGTGCCAGCAGTCCGGGACTAGTTAGCACAGATACGCAGTATTTT.

This clone was seen only a few times. This rearrangement joins TRBV7-9 to TRBJ1-4; D is unresolved. CDR3 length: 15 amino acids. The V and J ends lost 1 base and 4 bases respectively, with 10 bases between them. The germline V gene encodes CDR1 SEHNR and CDR2 FQNEAQ (reference sequence). The CDR3 loop is CASSLGRSINEKLFF. The CDR3 DNA sequence: TGTGCCAGCAGCTTAGGCAGGTCAATTAATGAAAAACTGTTTTTT. Full variable domain (missing parts from reference TRBV7-9 and TRBJ1-4): DTGVSQNPRHKITKRGQNVTFRCDPISEHNRLYWYRQTLGQGPEFLTYFQNEAQLEKSRLLSDRFSAERPKGSFSTLEIQRTEQGDSAMYLCASSLGRSINEKLFFGSGTQLSVL.

The genes are TRBV30 and TRBJ2-3, with TRBD2 matching 10 bases. CDR1 and CDR2 (germline): GTSNPN, SVGIG (reference sequence). The CDR3 is 17 amino acids. V dropped 2 bases and J dropped 2; count of bases not matched to a gene: 10. The CDR3 sequence: CAWSPLRTSGYTDTQYF. DNA for the CDR3: TGTGCCTGGAGTCCCCTGAGGACTAGCGGTTACACAGATACGCAGTATTTT.